Given below is one TCR beta chain in context. Study processing details: Quantification of nucleated cells was approximated via reference gene primer amplification. Measured with immunoSEQ multiplex PCR; TCRdb has only the in-frame clones, and not every one. The DNA was the basis for D and trimming; V, J and clone size are from that table. Here the sample spans some 260,000 clones, about 88% being singletons. This sample stems from a study of blood T cell repertoires in COVID-19. Study-level information: T cells, B-cell-depleted T cells, or PBMCs supplied cDNA or gDNA.

The receptor was derived from a woman aged 40 to 50 who had recovered from COVID-19. The material sequenced was peripheral blood.

CDR3 sequence reads: CASSLAGGGELFF. As DNA, the CDR3 is TGTGCCAGCAGCTTGGCGGGTGGCGGGGAGCTGTTTTTT. The chain links TRBV5-6 to TRBJ2-2; D not resolved. There are 13 residues in the CDR3. Looked up from germline, CDR1 is SGHDT and CDR2 is YYEEEE. V lost 0 bases to trimming and J lost 7 bases, with 7 bases between them. Together with reference TRBV5-6 and TRBJ2-2, the CDR3 gives the full variable domain: DAGVTQSPTHLIKTRGQQVTLRCSPKSGHDTVSWYQQALGQGPQFIFQYYEEEERQRGNFPDRFSGHQFPNYSSELNVNALLLGDSALYLCASSLAGGGELFFGEGSRLTVL.